This T cell receptor beta chain appears in the sequencing data of a study of blood T cell repertoires in COVID-19. Overall study: The samples span acute and convalescent COVID-19 from the United States, Italy and Spain. Sample material is recorded as cDNA or gDNA derived from T cells, B-cell-depleted T cells, or PBMCs.

Generated by immunoSEQ multiplex PCR, the TCRdb table keeps only in-frame clones and is missing some. The sample shows 300,000 to 350,000 clones, roughly 87% of them seen only once. CDR1 and CDR2 from the germline V gene are SGHNT and YENEEA. CDR3 length: 16 residues. The germline V and J ends were trimmed by 4 bases and 3 bases, with 16 bases remaining between them. The TCR was taken from a man aged 18 to 29 with active or convalescent COVID-19. This rearrangement joins TRBV11-3 to TRBJ2-1, with D maybe TRBD2 (5 bases). Material for sequencing was peripheral blood. The CDR3: CASSSGRTRVYNEQFF. Here the CDR3 DNA reads TGTGCCAGCAGCTCTGGGAGAACGCGGGTCTACAATGAGCAGTTCTTC.